The TCR beta chain under discussion was sequenced for a study of human T cells and chemical hapten exposure. As to time point: patch test 1, 2 weeks after DPC sensitization. Regarding treatment: therapeutic diphenylcyclopropenone sensitization with weekly scalp DPC. Each CDR3 protein gets one entry after TCRdb re-called the RACE reads with MiXCR. The sample carries 85,000 or so distinct CDR3 sequences, around 10% recorded once. The V segment lost 3 bases and the J segment 4 bases; nucleotides outside the gene matches: 7. Germline CDR1 is SGDLS and CDR2 is YYNGEE. This CDR3 contains 15 residues. This clonotype was seen more than once but under ten times.

The sequence came from a woman aged 45-59 years with alopecia areata. Some clones in this sample may be carry-over from other donors' samples. Source: whole blood, taken in connection with sensitization to the hapten diphenylcyclopropenone (DPC). The chain is built from TRBV9 and TRBJ1-5, with 7 bases lining up with TRBD1. The CDR3 loop is CASSDPQGRNQPQHF. Written as DNA, the CDR3 is TGTGCCAGCAGCGACCCACAGGGGAGGAATCAGCCCCAGCATTTT.